One sample yielded the 2 T cell receptor beta chains listed below, sequenced in a study of CD8+ T cells in alopecia areata. Extracted from the samples, RNA was reverse transcribed into cDNA to serve as the sequencing template. Sequencing used immunoSEQ multiplex PCR; TCRdb keeps in-frame clones, though not all of them. The profile shows approximately 150,000 clones, about 60% of them singletons. The material sequenced was CD4+ T cells sorted from blood. The source is a human donor in good health.

The chain couples TRBV29-1 to TRBJ1-2; 7 bases agree with TRBD1. CDR3 length: 13 residues. Trimming at V came to 2 bases and at J to 7 bases, leaving 7 bases not matched to a gene. The germline CDR1 and CDR2 sequences are SQVTM and ANQGSEA. As DNA, the CDR3 is TGCAGCGTTGAACCCGACAGGGAAGGTGGCTACACCTTC. Residues: CSVEPDREGGYTF.

The V and J genes are TRBV27 and TRBJ1-2, with TRBD1 matching 7 bases. The CDR3 spans 14 residues. The germline gives CDR1 MNHEY, CDR2 SMNVEV (reference sequence). V was clipped by 5 bases and J by 2 bases; unmatched bases: 5. The CDR3 nucleotides are TGTGCCAGCAGTCCCCGGGACAGCAACTATGGCTACACCTTC. This codes for CASSPRDSNYGYTF.